This T cell receptor (beta chain) came from a study of T-cell reconstitution after alpha-beta-depleted transplantation in children. The library targeted TCRbeta and was prepared with unique molecular identifiers. TCRdb processed the PCR reads anew with MiXCR; each CDR3 protein has one entry. The sample contains 100,000 to 120,000 distinct CDR3 sequences, about a tenth of which appear only once. In its sample, this clonotype was seen many times. This receptor was obtained from a human donor who donated a stem cell graft to a child with acute lymphoblastic leukemia. The input for sequencing was PBMCs from the stem cell graft donor, taken from the stem cell graft.

The CDR3 region is CASRAMNTEAFF. DNA for the CDR3: TGTGCCTCCAGGGCCATGAACACTGAAGCTTTCTTT. This sequence joins TRBV6-1 and TRBJ1-1; tentatively, D is TRBD1 (5 bases). Germline CDR1 MNHNS, CDR2 SASEGT. V was trimmed by 11 bases and J by 0 bases, leaving 10 bases between them. The CDR3 is 12 amino acids.